This is a list of T cell receptor beta chains from one sample in a study of somatic mutations in cytotoxic T cells in rheumatoid arthritis. The method was immunoSEQ multiplex PCR; TCRdb's version includes in-frame clones alone and lacks a portion of them. Here the sample spans several thousand clones, roughly 55% being singletons. Sequenced: CD8+ T cells sorted from blood. The origin of the receptors is a woman aged 40 to 50 in good health. CDR3s include the opening cysteine and the closing phenylalanine or tryptophan. Each record gives: CDR3 protein, CDR3 DNA, J gene, clone size, V gene, D gene. A D gene is named only where the DNA matches it firmly. The listing skips clone size in some rows; elsewhere it reads once, few, many or a size class.

CDR3aa: CASIPGTANTIYF; CDR3nt: TGTGCCAGCATCCCAGGCACCGCAAACACCATATATTTT; j_gene: TRBJ1-3; abundance: NA; v_gene: TRBV6-1; d_gene: NA
CDR3aa: CASSAGQASNQPQHF; CDR3nt: TGTGCCAGCAGCGCGGGACAGGCTAGCAATCAGCCCCAGCATTTT; j_gene: TRBJ1-5; abundance: NA; v_gene: TRBV5-5; d_gene: TRBD1
CDR3aa: CASSLRETQYF; CDR3nt: TGTGCCAGCAGCTTGAGGGAGACCCAGTACTTC; j_gene: TRBJ2-5; abundance: NA; v_gene: TRBV5-5; d_gene: NA
CDR3aa: CASRVRETQYF; CDR3nt: TGTGCCAGCAGGGTTCGGGAGACCCAGTACTTC; j_gene: TRBJ2-5; abundance: once; v_gene: TRBV27; d_gene: NA
CDR3aa: CASSVNGGYEQYF; CDR3nt: TGTGCCAGCAGTGTCAATGGGGGGTACGAGCAGTACTTC; j_gene: TRBJ2-7; abundance: NA; v_gene: TRBV27; d_gene: NA
CDR3aa: CASSQDWGAMNTEAFF; CDR3nt: TGCGCCAGCAGCCAAGATTGGGGGGCTATGAACACTGAAGCTTTCTTT; j_gene: TRBJ1-1; abundance: NA; v_gene: TRBV4-1; d_gene: NA
CDR3aa: CAAGILLAGATDTQYF; CDR3nt: TGCGCCGCGGGTATCCTTTTAGCGGGGGCCACAGATACGCAGTATTTT; j_gene: TRBJ2-3; abundance: NA; v_gene: TRBV4-1; d_gene: TRBD2
CDR3aa: CASGGLAAEQFF; CDR3nt: TGTGCCAGCGGTGGACTAGCGGCCGAGCAGTTCTTC; j_gene: TRBJ2-1; abundance: NA; v_gene: TRBV27; d_gene: TRBD2
CDR3aa: CASSYGGDSPLHF; CDR3nt: TGTGCCAGCAGTTACGGCGGTGATTCACCCCTCCACTTT; j_gene: TRBJ1-6; abundance: NA; v_gene: TRBV6-5; d_gene: NA
CDR3aa: CASSPGWGNEQFF; CDR3nt: TGTGCCAGCAGCCCGGGTTGGGGGAATGAGCAGTTCTTC; j_gene: TRBJ2-1; abundance: NA; v_gene: TRBV7-9; d_gene: NA
CDR3aa: CASSLEVDSNTGELFF; CDR3nt: TGCGCCAGCAGCTTGGAAGTGGACAGCAACACCGGGGAGCTGTTTTTT; j_gene: TRBJ2-2; abundance: NA; v_gene: TRBV5-1; d_gene: NA
CDR3aa: CASSLKREGHTGELFF; CDR3nt: TGCGCCAGCAGCTTGAAACGGGAGGGACACACCGGGGAGCTGTTTTTT; j_gene: TRBJ2-2; abundance: NA; v_gene: TRBV5-1; d_gene: TRBD2
CDR3aa: CASSPRAGAVSHMDTQYF; CDR3nt: TGTGCCAGCAGCCCCCGCGCCGGGGCCGTTTCCCATATGGATACGCAGTATTTT; j_gene: TRBJ2-3; abundance: NA; v_gene: TRBV7-9; d_gene: NA
CDR3aa: CASSVAPQTGTYEQYF; CDR3nt: TGTGCCAGCAGCGTAGCCCCACAGACAGGCACCTACGAGCAGTACTTC; j_gene: TRBJ2-7; abundance: once; v_gene: TRBV9; d_gene: NA
CDR3aa: CASSQDSRLSSYNEQFF; CDR3nt: TGTGCCAGCAGCCAAGATTCGCGGCTGAGCTCCTACAATGAGCAGTTCTTC; j_gene: TRBJ2-1; abundance: NA; v_gene: TRBV4-2; d_gene: NA
CDR3aa: CASSYGEAFF; CDR3nt: TGTGCCAGCAGTTACGGCGAAGCTTTCTTT; j_gene: TRBJ1-1; abundance: NA; v_gene: TRBV6-6; d_gene: NA
CDR3aa: CASSPGTSGLSSYEQYF; CDR3nt: TGTGCCAGCAGCCCCGGGACTAGCGGGCTCAGCTCCTACGAGCAGTACTTC; j_gene: TRBJ2-7; abundance: NA; v_gene: TRBV2; d_gene: TRBD2
CDR3aa: CASSRGTSNEQFF; CDR3nt: TGTGCCAGCAGTCGCGGGACGAGCAATGAGCAGTTCTTC; j_gene: TRBJ2-1; abundance: NA; v_gene: TRBV27; d_gene: NA
CDR3aa: CASSGSTSSSYEQYF; CDR3nt: TGTGCCAGCAGTGGGTCGACTAGCAGTTCCTACGAGCAGTACTTC; j_gene: TRBJ2-7; abundance: NA; v_gene: TRBV6-1; d_gene: TRBD2
CDR3aa: CASSVSTGTSGSYNEQFF; CDR3nt: TGTGCCAGCAGTGTTTCAACTGGGACTAGCGGGTCCTACAATGAGCAGTTCTTC; j_gene: TRBJ2-1; abundance: NA; v_gene: TRBV2; d_gene: TRBD2
CDR3aa: CASSEVALIRLSGANVLTF; CDR3nt: TGTGCCAGCAGTGAGGTGGCCCTAATTCGCCTCTCTGGGGCCAACGTCCTGACTTTC; j_gene: TRBJ2-6; abundance: once; v_gene: TRBV2; d_gene: NA
CDR3aa: CASSPGTSGVYNEQFF; CDR3nt: TGTGCCAGCAGCCCGGGGACTAGCGGAGTCTACAATGAGCAGTTCTTC; j_gene: TRBJ2-1; abundance: once; v_gene: TRBV7-8; d_gene: TRBD2
CDR3aa: CASSLGGDYGYTF; CDR3nt: TGTGCCAGCAGCTTGGGTGGAGACTATGGCTACACCTTC; j_gene: TRBJ1-2; abundance: few; v_gene: TRBV7-9; d_gene: NA
CDR3aa: CASSPILGNTIYF; CDR3nt: TGTGCCAGCAGTCCAATCCTTGGAAACACCATATATTTT; j_gene: TRBJ1-3; abundance: NA; v_gene: TRBV27; d_gene: NA
CDR3aa: CASSPGTGGEAFF; CDR3nt: TGTGCCAGCAGCCCAGGGACAGGGGGTGAAGCTTTCTTT; j_gene: TRBJ1-1; abundance: few; v_gene: TRBV7-9; d_gene: TRBD1
CDR3aa: CASSPHLAGGPVGEQYF; CDR3nt: TGTGCCAGCAGCCCACACCTAGCGGGAGGGCCTGTCGGCGAGCAGTACTTC; j_gene: TRBJ2-7; abundance: few; v_gene: TRBV7-8; d_gene: TRBD2
CDR3aa: CASSSEAGGLTGELFF; CDR3nt: TGTGCCAGCAGCTCTGAAGCGGGAGGCTTGACCGGGGAGCTGTTTTTT; j_gene: TRBJ2-2; abundance: NA; v_gene: TRBV7-8; d_gene: TRBD2
CDR3aa: CASSWGTALPNTEAFF; CDR3nt: TGCGCCAGCAGCTGGGGGACAGCTCTCCCGAACACTGAAGCTTTCTTT; j_gene: TRBJ1-1; abundance: few; v_gene: TRBV5-1; d_gene: TRBD1
CDR3aa: CASSQEIDGSSTDTQYF; CDR3nt: TGCGCCAGCAGCCAAGAGATCGACGGCTCTAGCACAGATACGCAGTATTTT; j_gene: TRBJ2-3; abundance: NA; v_gene: TRBV4-1; d_gene: NA
CDR3aa: CASRLVPTRSSADTQYF; CDR3nt: TGTGCAAGTCGCTTAGTGCCTACTAGGTCCAGTGCAGATACGCAGTATTTT; j_gene: TRBJ2-3; abundance: once; v_gene: TRBV12-2; d_gene: NA
CDR3aa: CASSHPVSSYEQYF; CDR3nt: TGTGCCAGCAGCCACCCAGTAAGCTCCTACGAGCAGTACTTC; j_gene: TRBJ2-7; abundance: NA; v_gene: TRBV11-2; d_gene: NA
CDR3aa: CASSDVYGYTF; CDR3nt: TGTGCCAGCAGTGATGTCTATGGCTACACCTTC; j_gene: TRBJ1-2; abundance: NA; v_gene: TRBV6-1; d_gene: NA
CDR3aa: CASSFGTSGPSGDEQYF; CDR3nt: TGTGCCAGCAGCTTCGGGACTAGCGGCCCCTCGGGGGACGAGCAGTACTTC; j_gene: TRBJ2-7; abundance: NA; v_gene: TRBV7-6; d_gene: TRBD2
CDR3aa: CASSSPLDRAVPYEQYF; CDR3nt: TGTGCCAGCAGCTCACCATTGGACAGGGCAGTTCCCTACGAGCAGTACTTC; j_gene: TRBJ2-7; abundance: few; v_gene: TRBV7-2; d_gene: TRBD1
CDR3aa: CASSPDPRGLTDTQYF; CDR3nt: TGCGCCAGCAGCCCCGACCCCAGGGGACTCACAGATACGCAGTATTTT; j_gene: TRBJ2-3; abundance: NA; v_gene: TRBV4-1; d_gene: NA
CDR3aa: CASSLAPRRTDTQYF; CDR3nt: TGTGCCAGCAGTTTGGCCCCGCGGAGGACAGATACGCAGTATTTT; j_gene: TRBJ2-3; abundance: NA; v_gene: TRBV28; d_gene: NA
CDR3aa: CASSYSPGGAGTEAFF; CDR3nt: TGTGCCAGCAGTTACAGCCCCGGAGGGGCGGGGACTGAAGCTTTCTTT; j_gene: TRBJ1-1; abundance: NA; v_gene: TRBV6-5; d_gene: NA
CDR3aa: CASSRGTNQETQYF; CDR3nt: TGTGCCAGCAGCAGAGGGACAAACCAAGAGACCCAGTACTTC; j_gene: TRBJ2-5; abundance: NA; v_gene: TRBV11-3; d_gene: NA